The entry below gives a single T cell receptor (beta chain) sequence along with its context. Its antigen remains unidentified. These data are taken from a study of siplizumab effects on memory and regulatory T cells. Study results and caveats: Significant reduction of alloreactive sequences traceable to unstimulated CD4+ memory cells was observed with siplizumab.

Data came from immunoSEQ multiplex PCR; TCRdb stores just in-frame clones and leaves some out. Of 50,000 to 75,000 clones in the sample, roughly 96% were seen once. This CDR3 region has 13 residues. V gave up 10 bases and J gave up 10 bases, with 20 bases separating them. CDR1 MNHEY and CDR2 SVGAGI come from the germline V gene. V and J are TRBV6-5 and TRBJ1-3; no clear D gene. This receptor was taken from a human donor in good health. Sequenced sample: naive CD8+ T cells sorted from blood. CDR3 sequence: CATSGSGERTIYF. The CDR3 DNA reads as TGTGCCACCTCGGGGTCTGGTGAACGGACCATATATTTT.